The 4 T cell receptor beta chains below all came from one sample that was sequenced in a study of T cells after yellow fever vaccination. TCRdb called the 5' RACE reads again in MiXCR, with one record for every CDR3 protein. In the table there are about 400,000 distinct CDR3 sequences, more than 9% of which are singletons. The specimen was PBMCs, collected on the day of the first yellow fever vaccination. These receptors all come from a man between 18 and 35 years old who received the YFV17D yellow fever vaccine.

This chain connects TRBV10-3 to TRBJ2-4; D call uncertain. Germline CDR1 is ENHRY and CDR2 is SYGVKD. This CDR3 is built from 16 residues. The germline V and J ends were trimmed by 0 bases and 0 bases, with 9 bases remaining between them. The CDR3 here is CAISESRLVAKNIQYF. The CDR3 bases are TGTGCCATCAGTGAGTCGCGGTTAGTAGCCAAAAACATTCAGTACTTC.

This clonotype appeared a few times. The chain carries TRBV29-1 and TRBJ1-1, with 7 bases matching TRBD1. Trimming removed 1 base from V and 5 bases from J; junction bases left unmatched: 7. The CDR3 is made up of 14 amino acids. Per the germline V gene, CDR1 is SQVTM and CDR2 is ANQGSEA. CDR3 DNA sequence: TGCAGCGTTGAAGGACAGGGTGGAGGTACTGAAGCTTTCTTT. This translates into CSVEGQGGGTEAFF.

This clonotype was picked up a small number of times. The chain employs TRBV12-3 or TRBV12-4 and TRBJ1-6; D is perhaps TRBD1 (6 bases). The CDR3 loop spans 14 amino acids. The V gene lost 7 bases and the J gene lost 3 bases, with 10 bases spanning the gap. CDR3 protein: CASTRTDYNSPLHF. CDR3 in DNA: TGTGCCAGCACGAGGACAGACTATAATTCACCCCTCCACTTT.

This clonotype was observed at least ten times. The chain recombines TRBV5-1 with TRBJ2-2, with 10 bases that match TRBD2. V shed 4 bases and J 3 bases; nucleotides not matched to a gene: 6. CDR1 and CDR2 (germline): SGHRS, YFSETQ. This CDR3 region has 16 residues. The CDR3 DNA reads TGCGCCAGCAGCCATCGGCTAGCGGGGGACACCGGGGAGCTGTTTTTT. Its translation is CASSHRLAGDTGELFF. The whole variable domain, filled in from reference TRBV5-1 and TRBJ2-2, reads KAGVTQTPRYLIKTRGQQVTLSCSPISGHRSVSWYQQTPGQGLQFLFEYFSETQRNKGNFPGRFSGRQFSNSRSEMNVSTLELGDSALYLCASSHRLAGDTGELFFGEGSRLTVL.